These 26 T cell receptor beta chains originate from one sample sequenced in a study of molecular identifiers for immune sequencing clone quantification. TCRdb ran MiXCR on the PCR reads and lists one entry per CDR3 protein. The table has 90,000 or so distinct CDR3 sequences, 21% seen once. The sequenced sample was naive CD8+ T cells from blood, with Jurkat cell RNA spiked in. Subset denoted: FACS-sorted CD8+CD4-CCR7+CD45RA+ naive T cells. Receptor source: a human donor in good health. Some libraries in this study had Jurkat cell RNA spiked in.

Regarding this clonotype: A much larger clonotype is one base distant, so this may be a read error. V and J are TRBV3-1 and TRBJ2-1; D is uncertain. There are 12 residues in the CDR3. Germline assignment: CDR1 LGHDT and CDR2 YNNKEL (reference sequence). The CDR3 region is CVSKNLKNEQFF. Written as DNA, the CDR3 is TGTGTCAGCAAGAACTTGAAAAATGAGCAGTTCTTC.

In this sample, this clonotype turned up many times. The V call is TRBV7-9, the J call TRBJ2-3; 7 nucleotides agree with TRBD2. The V segment lost 1 base and the J segment 2 bases; nucleotides outside the gene matches: 6. Germline V gives CDR1 SEHNR, CDR2 FQNEAQ (reference sequence). This CDR3 is 16 amino acids long. The CDR3 DNA sequence: TGTGCCAGCAGCTTAGTTCCAGCGGGGACCACAGATACGCAGTATTTT. Translation gives CASSLVPAGTTDTQYF.

This clonotype was picked up many times. The chain carries TRBV7-2 and TRBJ2-3, with D possibly being TRBD1 or TRBD2 (5 bases each). Deletions cut 3 bases from V and 6 bases from J, with 10 bases between. Germline V lookup: CDR1 SGHTA, CDR2 FQGNSA. This CDR3 comprises 13 residues. CDR3 region: CASSFEGSDTQYF. The CDR3 nucleotides are TGTGCCAGCAGCTTCGAGGGGTCGGATACGCAGTATTTT. Variable domain in full (rest from reference TRBV7-2 and TRBJ2-3): GAGVSQSPSNKVTEKGKDVELRCDPISGHTALYWYRQSLGQGLEFLIYFQGNSAPDKSGLPSDRFSAERTGGSVSTLTIQRTQQEDSAVYLCASSFEGSDTQYFGPGTRLTVL.

The genes are TRBV27 and TRBJ2-5; unclear D gene. The CDR3 length is 13 residues. The germline V and J ends were trimmed by 6 bases and 1 base, with 9 bases remaining between them. Germline values: CDR1 MNHEY, CDR2 SMNVEV (reference sequence). CDR3 DNA sequence: TGTGCCAGCAGGCCCCAAATCCAAGAGACCCAGTACTTC. Translating it yields CASRPQIQETQYF.

In its sample, this clonotype was seen many times. The rearrangement joins TRBV12-5 to TRBJ1-1; TRBD1 is a possible D gene (5 bases). V lost 3 bases, J lost 4 bases, and 12 bases lay in between. The CDR3 has 14 amino acids. Germline values: CDR1 LGHNT, CDR2 FRNRAP. CDR3 residues: CASGFGTGRTEAFF. In nucleotides, the CDR3 is TGTGCTAGTGGTTTCGGAACGGGACGCACTGAAGCTTTCTTT.

This clonotype appeared a few times. This sequence joins TRBV7-6 and TRBJ2-2, with 8 bases that match TRBD2. CDR3 size: 18 residues. Germline V gene lookup returns CDR1 SGHVS and CDR2 FNYEAQ. V trimming: 3 bases; J trimming: 1 base; junction bases outside the gene matches: 10. The CDR3 protein is CASSLSPVAGLNTGELFF. CDR3 coding DNA: TGTGCCAGCAGCTTGTCTCCAGTAGCGGGGCTGAACACCGGGGAGCTGTTTTTT.

This clonotype came up many times. This chain connects TRBV28 to TRBJ2-7, with 8 positions matching TRBD2. V was clipped by 2 bases and J by 2 bases; unmatched bases: 8. The CDR3 loop spans 16 amino acids. Germline V CDR1 and CDR2: MDHEN, SYDVKM. In nucleotides, the CDR3 is TGTGCCAGCAGTTTAGACCTTAGCGGGACGGCCTACGAGCAGTACTTC. It encodes CASSLDLSGTAYEQYF.

This clonotype was observed at least ten times. The chain joins TRBV6-5 to TRBJ2-2; D remains ambiguous. The CDR3 loop spans 14 amino acids. Germline V gene data show CDR1 as MNHEY and CDR2 as SVGAGI. V was shortened by 7 bases and J by 0 bases, with 9 bases between the two germline ends. The CDR3 DNA follows: TGTGCCAGCAACGATGGGACGAACACCGGGGAGCTGTTTTTT. Its translation is CASNDGTNTGELFF.

The table lists this clonotype with many counts. The chain employs TRBV7-2 and TRBJ2-3; 11 positions match TRBD2. The CDR3 runs to 16 residues. Losses at the gene ends were 4 bases for V and 1 base for J; bases not matched to a gene: 4. Germline lookup yields CDR1 SGHTA and CDR2 FQGNSA. CDR3: CASSYLAGGGTDTQYF. The CDR3 region has the DNA TGTGCCAGCAGCTATCTAGCGGGAGGAGGCACAGATACGCAGTATTTT.

This clonotype was counted at least ten times. J is TRBJ1-1 and V is TRBV6-5; unclear D gene. This CDR3 contains 16 residues. In germline, CDR1 is MNHEY, CDR2 SVGAGI. V shed 2 bases and J shed 1 base, with 14 bases lying between them. For the CDR3, the DNA is TGTGCCAGCAGTTACATCGGGCTGGGATGGAACACTGAAGCTTTCTTT. It translates to CASSYIGLGWNTEAFF.

Regarding this clonotype: A read error is possible here, since a much larger clone lies one base away. This sequence joins TRBV3-1 and TRBJ2-3, with D perhaps given as TRBD1 or TRBD2 (5 bases each). From germline, CDR1 is LGHDT and CDR2 YNNKEL (reference sequence). Trimming removed 0 bases at V and 8 bases at J, with 21 bases between. The CDR3 is 17 amino acids. This CDR3 is CASSQDRRDDLWGTQYF. CDR3 sequence (DNA): TGTGCCAGCAGCCAAGACCGCCGGGACGACCTATGGGGTACGCAGTATTTT.

Concerning this clonotype itself: One end of the junction is discordant with germline, which a read error may explain. CDR3 loop: CASSHQGVNEQIF. The CDR3 nucleotides read TGTGCCAGCAGCCACCAGGGGGTGAATGAGCAGATCTTC. The rearrangement uses TRBV6-5 and TRBJ2-1; 7 nucleotides align to TRBD1. The germline CDR1 and CDR2 sequences are MNHEY and SVGAGI. The CDR3 sequence is 13 residues long.

This clonotype has at least ten counts. The chain carries TRBV10-2 and TRBJ1-1; 8 bases map to TRBD1. Germline V gene data show CDR1 as WSHSY and CDR2 as SAAADI. The junction had 6 bases not matched to a gene; V was cut back by 8 bases and J by 4 bases. The CDR3 consists of 13 residues. The DNA for the CDR3 is TGCGCCAGCCTCCAGGGGGCTGGCACTGAAGCTTTCTTT. It translates to CASLQGAGTEAFF.

This clonotype has at least ten counts. The chain combines TRBV7-9 with TRBJ1-3; TRBD1 agrees at 8 bases. With 3 bases clipped from V and 2 bases from J, the junction kept 0 bases outside the gene matches. This CDR3 contains 14 residues. The germline CDR1 and CDR2 sequences are SEHNR and FQNEAQ (reference sequence). The CDR3 protein is CASSLTGAGNTIYF. DNA of the CDR3: TGTGCCAGCAGCTTGACAGGGGCTGGAAACACCATATATTTT.

This clonotype was counted at least ten times. The chain has TRBV7-2 and TRBJ2-1, with D perhaps matching TRBD1 or TRBD2 (5 bases each). The germline gives CDR1 SGHTA, CDR2 FQGNSA. The CDR3 covers 14 residues. Trimming shortened V by 5 bases and J by 3 bases, and 11 bases separated the two germline ends. CDR3: CASSLPGHYNEQFF. The CDR3 DNA follows: TGTGCCAGCAGCCTCCCGGGGCACTACAATGAGCAGTTCTTC.

This clonotype was observed many times. This chain links TRBV29-1 with TRBJ2-7; 10 nucleotides agree with TRBD2. V lost 4 bases to trimming and J lost 4 bases; unmatched junction nucleotides: 4. Germline V gene sequence: CDR1 SQVTM, CDR2 ANQGSEA. This CDR3 region has 13 residues. CDR3 DNA sequence: TGCAGCGTTGTGGGACTAGCGTCGTACGAGCAGTACTTC. Its translation: CSVVGLASYEQYF.

This clonotype occurred once. Since a much larger clone is just one base distant, this may be a read error. Without the conserved terminal phenylalanine or tryptophan, this CDR3 likely stems from a read error. This chain uses TRBV9 with TRBJ2-3; 8 bases line up with TRBD1. The CDR3 covers 15 residues. Per the germline V gene, CDR1 is SGDLS and CDR2 is YYNGEE. The trim removed 3 bases at V and 8 bases at J, leaving 11 bases unmatched. The CDR3 DNA reads TGTGCCAGCAGCGGTTCCGGGACAGGTCTGGGTACGCAGTATTCT. As protein: CASSGSGTGLGTQYS.

This clonotype has a count of ten or more. The chain employs TRBV27 and TRBJ2-3; no clear D. The CDR3 length is 14 residues. V lost 1 base to trimming and J lost 6 bases, with 11 bases between them. CDR1 and CDR2 (germline): MNHEY, SMNVEV (reference sequence). CDR3 sequence (DNA): TGTGCCAGCAGTTTATTTCAGGCACACGATACGCAGTATTTT. This translates into CASSLFQAHDTQYF.

This clonotype has ten or more counts. The rearrangement joins TRBV12-5 to TRBJ2-2; possibly TRBD1 for D (7 bases). CDR1 and CDR2 (germline): LGHNT, FRNRAP. V dropped 5 bases and J dropped 2 bases, with 18 bases sitting between them. This CDR3 is 17 amino acids long. The CDR3 reads CASGPGDRTANTGELFF. The DNA of the CDR3 is TGTGCTAGTGGTCCGGGGGACAGAACTGCTAACACCGGGGAGCTGTTTTTT.

CDR3 coding DNA: TGTGCCAGCAGTGAATTCGTGACCCCCAGGACCGGGGAGCTGTTTTTT. Protein sequence: CASSEFVTPRTGELFF. The chain employs TRBV6-1 and TRBJ2-2; D remains ambiguous. The CDR3 runs 16 residues. CDR1 is MNHNS and CDR2 is SASEGT in the germline V gene. The V end lost 2 bases, the J end lost 5 bases, and 15 bases lay between the germline ends.

In its sample, this clonotype was seen many times. The chain links TRBV28 to TRBJ2-7, with D perhaps matching TRBD1 (5 bases). Germline V gene sequence: CDR1 MDHEN, CDR2 SYDVKM. The CDR3 has 13 amino acids. Deletions cut 5 bases from V and 11 bases from J, with 19 bases between. CDR3 coding DNA: TGTGCCAGCAGTAACGACAGCCCCCCTTGGGAGTACTTC. Its protein is CASSNDSPPWEYF.

Concerning this clonotype: This clone may be a read error of a much larger clone one base away. The chain employs TRBV5-4 and TRBJ1-4, with D perhaps matching TRBD1 (5 bases). CDR1 and CDR2 from the germline V gene are SGHNT and YYREEE (reference sequence). The V end was cut by 5 bases, the J end by 7 bases, with 12 bases between. The CDR3 totals 13 residues. The CDR3 coding sequence is TGTGCCAGCAGACCAGGGAGGGGTGAAAAACTGTTTTTT. Residues: CASRPGRGEKLFF.

Turning to this clonotype: A much more abundant neighbour one base away suggests this may be a read error. This chain connects TRBV5-6 to TRBJ1-1, with a weak D call TRBD1 (6 bases). Germline V gives CDR1 SGHDT, CDR2 YYEEEE. The CDR3 is 15 amino acids. CDR3 sequence (DNA): TGTGCCAGCAGCTTGGGACAGGCAATGAACACTGAAGCTTCCTTT. This translates into CASSLGQAMNTEASF.

This clonotype was picked up many times. The rearrangement links TRBV7-6 to TRBJ1-1; 7 bases are a match to TRBD1. The CDR3 has 15 residues. V shed 5 bases and J 6 bases; nucleotides not matched to a gene: 12. The germline V gene encodes CDR1 SGHVS and CDR2 FNYEAQ. The CDR3 coding sequence is TGTGCCAGCAGCCTAGGGGACAGTCATACGGCTGAAGCTTTCTTT. Amino acid sequence: CASSLGDSHTAEAFF.

This clonotype was recorded many times. The V and J genes are TRBV27 and TRBJ2-7; the match to TRBD2 covers 11 bases. Unmatched junction bases numbered 5, after V lost 6 bases and J lost 4 bases. The CDR3 has 14 residues. The germline V gene has CDR1 MNHEY and CDR2 SMNVEV (reference sequence). The CDR3 coding sequence is TGTGCCAGCAGGAAACTAGCGGGAGTTTACGAGCAGTACTTC. This codes for CASRKLAGVYEQYF.

Ten or more counts support this clonotype. This chain connects TRBV25-1 to TRBJ2-5, with no clear D. This CDR3 is 13 amino acids long. Trimming pared 4 bases from V and 5 bases from J, leaving 11 bases between. Germline CDR1 is MGHDK and CDR2 is SYGVNS. CDR3 bases: TGTGCCAGCAGTGGATGGGGATTTGAGACCCAGTACTTC. This sequence encodes CASSGWGFETQYF.